A single sample gave rise to the 4 T cell receptor beta chains below, sequenced in a study of tumor-infiltrating lymphocytes in primary liver carcinoma. The template, roughly 0.45 ug total RNA, yielded TCR beta cDNA made with a constant-region primer. Three nested multiplex PCR rounds, a slightly modified ARM-PCR method, built the TCR beta libraries. Researchers ran the first two PCR rounds for ten to eleven cycles each with TRBV1-TRBV30 forward primers and a C-beta reverse primer. TCRdb processed the multiplex PCR reads anew with MiXCR; each CDR3 protein has one entry. The table shows 100,000 or so distinct CDR3 sequences, with approximately 70% occurring only once. It was from about 20-30 mg of unsorted bulk tissue that RNA and DNA were co-extracted. The sample taken for sequencing was liver tumor tissue from sampling region 2. Subset given: tumor region T2, inferior pole. These TCRs come from a woman aged 55-70 years with primary liver carcinoma and hepatitis B virus infection.

Comments on this clonotype: A much larger clone lies a single base off, so this may be a read error. The chain has TRBV14 and TRBJ1-4; perhaps TRBD1 as D (6 bases). Trimming shortened V by 0 bases and J by 4 bases, and 12 bases separated the two germline ends. CDR1 is SGHDN, CDR2 FVKESK, per germline. The CDR3 extends over 16 amino acids. The CDR3 region is CASSQERGAVNEKLFF. The CDR3 nucleotides are TGTGCCAGCAGCCAAGAACGGGGGGCAGTTAATGAAAAACTGTTTTTT.

A note on this clonotype: Without the conserved terminal phenylalanine or tryptophan, this CDR3 likely stems from a read error. It is unclear where the CDR3 begins or ends on the DNA, so no DNA is shown, and the CDR3 is as TCRdb lists it. The rearrangement uses TRBV11-2 and TRBJ2-1; the table gives TRBD2 as D, unverified against the DNA. The CDR3 contains 15 residues when both ends are counted. Germline CDR1 reads SGHAT; CDR2 reads FQNNGV. The CDR3 spells CTSSLEGGSIGEQFS.

This clonotype has at least ten counts. The rearrangement links TRBV28 to TRBJ1-2, with a possible D match to TRBD1 (6 bases). Germline CDR1 reads MDHEN; CDR2 reads SYDVKM. Trimming took off 3 bases at V and 6 bases at J, with 14 bases between the two ends. The CDR3 is made up of 14 amino acids. The CDR3 spells CASSFGSGQHGYTF. The CDR3 nucleotides read TGTGCCAGCAGTTTCGGTTCGGGACAACATGGCTACACCTTC.

The chain couples TRBV29-1 to TRBJ2-1; a possible D gene is TRBD2 (6 bases). This CDR3 comprises 12 residues. Germline loops: CDR1 SQVTM, CDR2 ANQGSEA. The CDR3 sequence is CNIENPGGEQFF. The CDR3 bases are TGCAACATTGAAAATCCCGGGGGTGAGCAGTTCTTC.